This T cell receptor beta chain was recovered during a study of response to subunit inactivated influenza vaccine. Broader study findings: The authors proposed limited new T cell recruitment per seasonal influenza vaccination.

As to this clonotype: Its antigen remains unidentified.

TCRdb passed the RT-PCR reads through MiXCR, listing each CDR3 protein once. The table lists more than 550,000 distinct CDR3 sequences, about an eighth of them singletons. CDR1 and CDR2 (germline): DFQATT, SNEGSKA (reference sequence). The CDR3 has 14 amino acids. Trimming at V came to 1 base and at J to 10 bases, leaving 10 bases not matched to a gene. The origin of this receptor is a man aged 50 or older who received an inactivated influenza vaccine. The chain uses TRBV20-1 and TRBJ2-1; 7 bases are shared with TRBD2. Sequences were derived from PBMCs from blood, sampled on the day of vaccination. CDR3: CSARGGGSVTEQFF. CDR3 coding DNA: TGCAGTGCTAGAGGGGGCGGGAGCGTGACCGAGCAGTTCTTC.